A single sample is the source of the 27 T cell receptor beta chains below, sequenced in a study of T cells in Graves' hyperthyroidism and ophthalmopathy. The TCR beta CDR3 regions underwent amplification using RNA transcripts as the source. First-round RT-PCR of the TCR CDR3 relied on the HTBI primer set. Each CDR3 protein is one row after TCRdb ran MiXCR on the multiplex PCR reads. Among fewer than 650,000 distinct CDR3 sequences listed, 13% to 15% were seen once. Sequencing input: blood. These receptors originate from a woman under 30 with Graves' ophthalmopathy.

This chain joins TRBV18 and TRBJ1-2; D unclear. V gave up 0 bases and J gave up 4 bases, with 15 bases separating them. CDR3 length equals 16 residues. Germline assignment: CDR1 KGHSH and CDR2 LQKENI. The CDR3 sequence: CASSPPSLPPGYGYTF. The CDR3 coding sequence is TGTGCCAGCTCACCACCTTCGTTGCCCCCCGGCTATGGCTACACCTTC. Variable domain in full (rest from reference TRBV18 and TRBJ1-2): NAGVMQNPRHLVRRRGQEARLRCSPMKGHSHVYWYRQLPEEGLKFMVYLQKENIIDESGMPKERFSAEFPKEGPSILRIQQVVRGDSAAYFCASSPPSLPPGYGYTFGSGTRLTVV.

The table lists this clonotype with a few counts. CDR3 sequence reads: CASSQAPGQGTYEQYF. For the CDR3, the DNA is TGCGCCAGCAGCCAGGCCCCGGGACAGGGAACTTACGAGCAGTACTTC. The J gene is TRBJ2-7, the V gene TRBV4-1; 9 bases map to TRBD1. Germline V gene lookup returns CDR1 MGHRA and CDR2 YSYEKL. This CDR3 contains 16 residues. Trimming took 3 bases from V and 4 from J; bases not matched to a gene: 10.

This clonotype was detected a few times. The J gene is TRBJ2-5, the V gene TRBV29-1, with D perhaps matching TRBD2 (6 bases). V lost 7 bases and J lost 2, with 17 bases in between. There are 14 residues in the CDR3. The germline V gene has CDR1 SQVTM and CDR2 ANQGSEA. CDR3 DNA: TGCAGCGCCGCGGGGCGGGGTTGGCAAGAGACCCAGTACTTC. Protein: CSAAGRGWQETQYF.

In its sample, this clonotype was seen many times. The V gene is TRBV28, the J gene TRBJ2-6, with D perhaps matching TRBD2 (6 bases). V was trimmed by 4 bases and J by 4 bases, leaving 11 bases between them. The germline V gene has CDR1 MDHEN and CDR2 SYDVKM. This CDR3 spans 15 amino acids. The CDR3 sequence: CASSWRGGGANVLTF. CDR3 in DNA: TGTGCCAGCAGTTGGAGGGGCGGGGGGGCCAACGTCCTGACTTTC. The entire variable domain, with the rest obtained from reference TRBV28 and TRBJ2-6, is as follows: DVKVTQSSRYLVKRTGEKVFLECVQDMDHENMFWYRQDPGLGLRLIYFSYDVKMKEKGDIPEGYSVSREKKERFSLILESASTNQTSMYLCASSWRGGGANVLTFGAGSRLTVL.

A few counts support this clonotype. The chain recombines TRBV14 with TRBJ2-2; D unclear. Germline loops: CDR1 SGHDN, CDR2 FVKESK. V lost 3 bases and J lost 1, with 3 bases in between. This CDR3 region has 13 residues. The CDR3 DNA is TGTGCCAGCAGCCATCTGAACACCGGGGAGCTGTTTTTT. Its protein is CASSHLNTGELFF.

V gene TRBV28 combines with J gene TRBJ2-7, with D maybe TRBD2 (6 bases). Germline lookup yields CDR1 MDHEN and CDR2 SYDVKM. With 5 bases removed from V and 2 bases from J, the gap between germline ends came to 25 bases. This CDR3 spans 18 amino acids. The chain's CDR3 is CASSRSGTYVLGPYEQYF. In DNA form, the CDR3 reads TGTGCCAGCAGTCGATCCGGGACTTATGTCCTAGGGCCCTACGAGCAGTACTTC.

CDR3 residues: CAISEQGEVAEAFF. Written as DNA, the CDR3 is TGTGCCATCAGTGAGCAGGGGGAGGTCGCTGAAGCTTTCTTT. The chain couples TRBV10-3 to TRBJ1-1; 7 bases are a match to TRBD1. The CDR3 sequence is 14 residues long. Germline CDR1 is ENHRY and CDR2 is SYGVKD. Trimming at V came to 2 bases and at J to 6 bases, leaving 6 bases not matched to a gene.

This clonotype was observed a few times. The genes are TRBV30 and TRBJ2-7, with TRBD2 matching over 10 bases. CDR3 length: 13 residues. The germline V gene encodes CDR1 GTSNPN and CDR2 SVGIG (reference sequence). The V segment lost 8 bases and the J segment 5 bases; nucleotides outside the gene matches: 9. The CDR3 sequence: CAGTSGGADEQYF. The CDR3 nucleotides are TGTGCCGGCACGAGCGGGGGGGCCGACGAGCAGTACTTC.

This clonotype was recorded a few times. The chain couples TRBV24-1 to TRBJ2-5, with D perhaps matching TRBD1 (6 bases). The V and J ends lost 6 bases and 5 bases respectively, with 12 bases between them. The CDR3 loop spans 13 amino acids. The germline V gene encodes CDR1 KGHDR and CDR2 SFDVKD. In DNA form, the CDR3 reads TGTGCCACCAGTCCCAGGGGCCGGGAGACCCAGTACTTC. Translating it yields CATSPRGRETQYF.

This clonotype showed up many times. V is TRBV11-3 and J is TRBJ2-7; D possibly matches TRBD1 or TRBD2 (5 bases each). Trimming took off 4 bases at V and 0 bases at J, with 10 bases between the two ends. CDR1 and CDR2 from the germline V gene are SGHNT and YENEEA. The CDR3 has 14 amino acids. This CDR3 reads CASSSGPASYEQYF. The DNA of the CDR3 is TGTGCCAGCAGCTCGGGGCCCGCCTCCTACGAGCAGTACTTC. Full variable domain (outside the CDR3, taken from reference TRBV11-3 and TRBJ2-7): EAGVVQSPRYKIIEKKQPVAFWCNPISGHNTLYWYLQNLGQGPELLIRYENEEAVDDSQLPKDRFSAERLKGVDSTLKIQPAELGDSAVYLCASSSGPASYEQYFGPGTRLTVT.

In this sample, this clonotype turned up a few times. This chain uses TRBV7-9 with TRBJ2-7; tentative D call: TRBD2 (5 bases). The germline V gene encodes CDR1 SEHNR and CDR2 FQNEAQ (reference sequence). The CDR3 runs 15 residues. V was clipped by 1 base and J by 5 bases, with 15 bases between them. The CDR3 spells CASSLEFPGIHEQYF. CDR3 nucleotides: TGTGCCAGCAGCTTAGAGTTTCCGGGAATCCACGAGCAGTACTTC.

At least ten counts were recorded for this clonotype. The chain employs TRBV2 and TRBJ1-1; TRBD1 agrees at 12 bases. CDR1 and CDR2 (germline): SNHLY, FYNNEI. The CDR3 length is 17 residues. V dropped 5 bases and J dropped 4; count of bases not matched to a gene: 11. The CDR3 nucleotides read TGTGCCAGCAGTCCCCGTCCCGGGACAGGGGGCGTCACTGAAGCTTTCTTT. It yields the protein CASSPRPGTGGVTEAFF.

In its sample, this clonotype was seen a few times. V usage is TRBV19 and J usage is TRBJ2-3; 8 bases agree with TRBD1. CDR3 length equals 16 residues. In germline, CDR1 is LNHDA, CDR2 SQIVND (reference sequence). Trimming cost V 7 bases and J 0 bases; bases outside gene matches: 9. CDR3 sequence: CASTPWTGRSTDTQYF. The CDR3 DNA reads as TGTGCCAGTACCCCATGGACAGGGAGGAGCACAGATACGCAGTATTTT.

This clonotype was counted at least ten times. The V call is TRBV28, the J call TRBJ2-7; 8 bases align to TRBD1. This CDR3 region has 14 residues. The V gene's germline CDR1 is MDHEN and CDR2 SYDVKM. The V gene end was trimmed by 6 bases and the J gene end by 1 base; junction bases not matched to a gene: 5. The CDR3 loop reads CASRGTGSSYEQYF. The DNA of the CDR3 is TGTGCCAGCAGGGGGACAGGTTCTTCCTACGAGCAGTACTTC.

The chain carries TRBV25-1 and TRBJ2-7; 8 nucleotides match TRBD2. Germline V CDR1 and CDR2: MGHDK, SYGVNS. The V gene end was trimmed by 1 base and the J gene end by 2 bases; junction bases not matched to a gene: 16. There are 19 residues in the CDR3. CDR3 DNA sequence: TGTGCCAGCAGTGAATCACGGTCGGGGGGGCGATTACCTACCTACGAGCAGTACTTC. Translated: CASSESRSGGRLPTYEQYF.

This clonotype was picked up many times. The CDR3 is CASSLRTGWDLTQYF. CDR3 sequence (DNA): TGTGCCAGCAGTTTAAGGACAGGATGGGATCTGACCCAGTACTTC. The chain combines TRBV27 with TRBJ2-5; the match to TRBD1 covers 7 bases. Per germline, CDR1 MNHEY and CDR2 SMNVEV (reference sequence). The CDR3 extends over 15 amino acids. V was clipped by 2 bases and J by 7 bases; unmatched bases: 10.

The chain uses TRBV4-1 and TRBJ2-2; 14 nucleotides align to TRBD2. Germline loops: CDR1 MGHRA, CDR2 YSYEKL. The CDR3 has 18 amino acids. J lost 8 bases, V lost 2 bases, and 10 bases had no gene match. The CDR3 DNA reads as TGCGCCAGCAGCCAAAGAGTACCGGGACTAGCGGGAGATGGGGAGCTGTTTTTT. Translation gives CASSQRVPGLAGDGELFF.

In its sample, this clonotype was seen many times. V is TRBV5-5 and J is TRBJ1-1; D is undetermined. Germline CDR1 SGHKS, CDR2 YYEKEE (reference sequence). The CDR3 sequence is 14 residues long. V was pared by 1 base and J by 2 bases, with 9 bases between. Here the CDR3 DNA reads TGTGCCAGCAGCTTGTTGAGGATCAACACTGAAGCTTTCTTT. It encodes CASSLLRINTEAFF. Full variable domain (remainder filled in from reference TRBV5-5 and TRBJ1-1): DAGVTQSPTHLIKTRGQQVTLRCSPISGHKSVSWYQQVLGQGPQFIFQYYEKEERGRGNFPDRFSARQFPNYSSELNVNALLLGDSALYLCASSLLRINTEAFFGQGTRLTVV.

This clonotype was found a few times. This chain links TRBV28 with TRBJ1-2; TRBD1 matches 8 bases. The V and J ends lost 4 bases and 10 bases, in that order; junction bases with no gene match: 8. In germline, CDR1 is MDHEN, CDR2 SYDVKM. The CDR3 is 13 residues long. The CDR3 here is CASSSPDRGDYTF. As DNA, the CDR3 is TGTGCCAGCAGTTCCCCAGACAGGGGAGACTACACCTTC.

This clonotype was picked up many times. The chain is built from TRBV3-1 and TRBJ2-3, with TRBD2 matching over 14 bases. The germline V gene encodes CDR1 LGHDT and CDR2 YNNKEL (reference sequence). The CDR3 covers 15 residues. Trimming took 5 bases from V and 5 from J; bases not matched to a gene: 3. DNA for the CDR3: TGTGCCAGCAGCTCCGGGACTAGCGGGAGAGATACGCAGTATTTT. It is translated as CASSSGTSGRDTQYF.

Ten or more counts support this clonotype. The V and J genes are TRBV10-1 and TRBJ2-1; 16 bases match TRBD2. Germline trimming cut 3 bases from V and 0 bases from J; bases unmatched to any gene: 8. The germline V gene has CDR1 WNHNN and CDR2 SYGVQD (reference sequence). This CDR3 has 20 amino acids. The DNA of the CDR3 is TGCGCCAGCAGTGAACTCGGGACTAGCGGGAGGGCCTGCTCCTACAATGAGCAGTTCTTC. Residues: CASSELGTSGRACSYNEQFF.

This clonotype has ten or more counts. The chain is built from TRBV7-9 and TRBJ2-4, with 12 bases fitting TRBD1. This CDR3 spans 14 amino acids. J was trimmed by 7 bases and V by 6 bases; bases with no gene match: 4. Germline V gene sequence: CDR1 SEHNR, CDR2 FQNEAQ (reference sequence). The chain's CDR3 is CASSLGQGANIQYF. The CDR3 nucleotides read TGTGCCAGCAGTTTGGGACAGGGGGCGAACATTCAGTACTTC.

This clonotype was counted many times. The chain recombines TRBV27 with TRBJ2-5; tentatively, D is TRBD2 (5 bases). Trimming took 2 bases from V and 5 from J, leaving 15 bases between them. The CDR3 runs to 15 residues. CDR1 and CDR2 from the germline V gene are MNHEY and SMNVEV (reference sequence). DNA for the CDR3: TGTGCCAGCAGTTTAGGAGCGGACCTCGGGGAGACCCAGTACTTC. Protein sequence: CASSLGADLGETQYF.

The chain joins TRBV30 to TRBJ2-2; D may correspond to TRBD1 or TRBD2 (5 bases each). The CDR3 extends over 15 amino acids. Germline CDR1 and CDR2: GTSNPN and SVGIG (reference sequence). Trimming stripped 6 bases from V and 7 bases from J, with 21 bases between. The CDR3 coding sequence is TGTGCCTGCCTTCCCCGGGGCCCCGGTGTCGGGGAGCTGTTTTTT. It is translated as CACLPRGPGVGELFF.

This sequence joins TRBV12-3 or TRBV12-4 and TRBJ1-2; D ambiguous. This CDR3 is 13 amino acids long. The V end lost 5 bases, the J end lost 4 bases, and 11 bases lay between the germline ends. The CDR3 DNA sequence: TGTGCCAGCAGTCCAGAACGATTCTATGGCTACACCTTC. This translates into CASSPERFYGYTF.

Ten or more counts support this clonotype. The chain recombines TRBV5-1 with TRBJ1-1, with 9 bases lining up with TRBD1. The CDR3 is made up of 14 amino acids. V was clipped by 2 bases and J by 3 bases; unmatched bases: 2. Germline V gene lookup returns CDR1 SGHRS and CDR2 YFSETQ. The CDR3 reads CASSLRQGDTEAFF. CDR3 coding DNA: TGCGCCAGCAGCTTACGACAGGGGGACACTGAAGCTTTCTTT.

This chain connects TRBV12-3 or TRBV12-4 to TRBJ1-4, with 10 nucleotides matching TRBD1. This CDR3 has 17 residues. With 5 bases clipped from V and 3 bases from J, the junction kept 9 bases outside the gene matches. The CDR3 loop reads CASSMRTGGTANEKLFF. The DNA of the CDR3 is TGTGCCAGCAGTATGAGGACAGGGGGGACCGCTAATGAAAAACTGTTTTTT.